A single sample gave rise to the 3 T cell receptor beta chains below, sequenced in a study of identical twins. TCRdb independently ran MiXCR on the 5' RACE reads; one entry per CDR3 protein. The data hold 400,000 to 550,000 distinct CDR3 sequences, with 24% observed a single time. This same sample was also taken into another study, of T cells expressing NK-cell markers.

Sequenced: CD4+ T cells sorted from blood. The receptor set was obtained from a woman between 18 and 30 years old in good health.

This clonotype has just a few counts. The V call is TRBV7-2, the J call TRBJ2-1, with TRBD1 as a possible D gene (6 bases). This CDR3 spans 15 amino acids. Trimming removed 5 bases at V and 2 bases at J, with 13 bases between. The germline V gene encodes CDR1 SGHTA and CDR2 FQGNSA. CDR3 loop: CASSINGGAYNEQFF. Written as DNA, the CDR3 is TGTGCCAGCAGCATCAATGGGGGCGCCTACAATGAGCAGTTCTTC.

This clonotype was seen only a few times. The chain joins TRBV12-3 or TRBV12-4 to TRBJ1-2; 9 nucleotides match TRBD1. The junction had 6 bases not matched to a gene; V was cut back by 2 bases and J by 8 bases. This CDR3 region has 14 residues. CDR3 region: CASSLWTGEGGYTF. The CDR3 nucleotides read TGTGCCAGCAGTTTATGGACAGGGGAAGGCGGCTACACCTTC.

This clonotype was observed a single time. CDR3 amino acids: CSARDPYGASSYEQYF. CDR3 sequence (DNA): TGCAGTGCTAGAGATCCCTACGGGGCTAGCTCCTACGAGCAGTACTTC. This sequence joins TRBV20-1 and TRBJ2-7; D tentatively fits TRBD1 or TRBD2 (5 bases each). The CDR3 runs to 16 residues. Trimming took off 0 bases at V and 0 bases at J, with 15 bases between the two ends. Germline V gives CDR1 DFQATT, CDR2 SNEGSKA (reference sequence).